A single sample is the source of the 20 T cell receptor beta chains below, sequenced in a study of T cells after yellow fever vaccination. MiXCR was run by TCRdb on the 5' RACE reads, yielding one entry per CDR3 protein. The table includes 250,000 to 400,000 distinct CDR3 sequences, 4.1% detected once. Sequencing used PBMCs, obtained 5 days after the yellow fever booster vaccination. These receptor sequences come from a man younger than 30 who received the YFV17D yellow fever vaccine.

This clonotype was seen many times. The chain has TRBV7-9 and TRBJ2-3; 7 nucleotides align to TRBD2. Germline assignment: CDR1 SEHNR and CDR2 FQNEAQ (reference sequence). CDR3 size: 14 residues. V shed 5 bases, J shed 5 bases, and the junction held 7 bases outside the gene matches. The CDR3 DNA reads as TGTGCCAGCAGCCCCGGACTAGAGGGAGATACGCAGTATTTT. It codes for CASSPGLEGDTQYF.

This clonotype was seen ten or more times. This chain links TRBV20-1 with TRBJ2-2; 14 nucleotides match TRBD2. This CDR3 is built from 15 residues. Trimming cost V 6 bases and J 7 bases; bases outside gene matches: 7. In germline, CDR1 is DFQATT, CDR2 SNEGSKA (reference sequence). The CDR3 coding sequence is TGCAGTGCACGGGGACTAGCGGGGGTAGGCGGGGAGCTGTTTTTT. Its protein product is CSARGLAGVGGELFF.

This clonotype was seen more than once but under ten times. In DNA form, the CDR3 reads TGCGCCAGCAGCTTGACAGATGGGGGGCAAGAGACCCAGTACTTC. Amino acids: CASSLTDGGQETQYF. The chain employs TRBV5-1 and TRBJ2-5; perhaps TRBD2 as D (6 bases). Trimming took off 1 base at V and 2 bases at J, with 12 bases between the two ends. The CDR3 has 15 amino acids. Germline CDR1 SGHRS, CDR2 YFSETQ.

This clonotype has a count of ten or more. This chain links TRBV3-1 with TRBJ2-2, with 10 positions matching TRBD2. This CDR3 spans 16 amino acids. V was pared by 3 bases and J by 0 bases, with 1 base of the junction left unmatched. From germline, CDR1 is LGHDT and CDR2 YNNKEL (reference sequence). CDR3 residues: CASSQLAGANTGELFF. CDR3 coding DNA: TGTGCCAGCAGCCAGCTAGCGGGGGCGAACACCGGGGAGCTGTTTTTT.

As DNA, the CDR3 is TGTGCCAGCAGCCCCGGGACAGGCTACACCGGGGAGCTGTTTTTT. The encoded protein is CASSPGTGYTGELFF. The chain links TRBV11-2 to TRBJ2-2, with 8 bases that match TRBD1. Trimming took 5 bases from V and 3 from J; bases not matched to a gene: 5. Germline CDR1 and CDR2: SGHAT and FQNNGV. CDR3 size: 15 residues. The whole variable domain, remainder taken from reference TRBV11-2 and TRBJ2-2, is EAGVAQSPRYKIIEKRQSVAFWCNPISGHATLYWYQQILGQGPKLLIQFQNNGVVDDSQLPKDRFSAERLKGVDSTLKIQPAKLEDSAVYLCASSPGTGYTGELFFGEGSRLTVL.

The chain is built from TRBV6-5 and TRBJ2-1; D remains unclear. V gave up 6 bases and J gave up 0 bases, with 9 bases separating them. Germline CDR1 reads MNHEY; CDR2 reads SVGAGI. The CDR3 has 14 amino acids. CDR3 coding DNA: TGTGCCAGCAGCACCGTAAGCTCCTACAATGAGCAGTTCTTC. This gives the protein CASSTVSSYNEQFF.

The chain combines TRBV28 with TRBJ2-7, with a tentative D call TRBD2 (6 bases). Germline lookup yields CDR1 MDHEN and CDR2 SYDVKM. This CDR3 is built from 13 residues. Trimming removed 3 bases from V and 5 bases from J, with 11 bases in between. CDR3 residues: CASSFAGTHEQYV. The CDR3 region has the DNA TGTGCCAGCAGTTTCGCGGGGACCCACGAGCAGTACGTC.

CDR3 region: CASSESRLAVSSYEQYV. In DNA, the CDR3 is TGCGCCAGCAGTGAGTCGAGACTAGCGGTTAGCTCCTACGAGCAGTACGTC. This rearrangement joins TRBV10-1 to TRBJ2-7, with 9 bases that match TRBD2. CDR1 and CDR2 (germline): WNHNN, SYGVQD (reference sequence). The CDR3 is 17 residues long. Losses at the gene ends were 0 bases for V and 0 bases for J; bases not matched to a gene: 6.

V and J are TRBV7-2 and TRBJ2-3; no definite D call. This CDR3 is 11 amino acids long. Germline CDR1 and CDR2: SGHTA and FQGNSA. Trimming cost V 5 bases and J 8 bases, with 8 bases left between them. CDR3: CASSPESTQYF. The DNA of the CDR3 is TGTGCCAGCAGCCCAGAGAGTACGCAGTATTTT.

The rearrangement uses TRBV6-5 and TRBJ1-2; D is uncertain. There are 17 residues in the CDR3. Trimming removed 2 bases at V and 6 bases at J, with 22 bases between. The germline V gene encodes CDR1 MNHEY and CDR2 SVGAGI. The CDR3 region is CASSYDQNSASSHGYTF. DNA for the CDR3: TGTGCCAGCAGTTACGATCAAAATTCGGCGAGCTCCCATGGCTACACCTTC.

This clonotype occurred a few times. The chain is built from TRBV7-2 and TRBJ2-7, with unresolved D. V dropped 5 bases and J dropped 6 bases, with 17 bases sitting between them. Germline CDR1 reads SGHTA; CDR2 reads FQGNSA. There are 14 residues in the CDR3. Written as DNA, the CDR3 is TGTGCCAGCAGCCCATTCGGCAGGCGGTTCGAGCAGTACTTC. Translation: CASSPFGRRFEQYF. Combining the CDR3 with reference TRBV7-2 and TRBJ2-7 gives the whole variable domain GAGVSQSPSNKVTEKGKDVELRCDPISGHTALYWYRQSLGQGLEFLIYFQGNSAPDKSGLPSDRFSAERTGGSVSTLTIQRTQQEDSAVYLCASSPFGRRFEQYFGPGTRLTVT.

This clonotype was counted a few times. In DNA, the CDR3 is TGCGCCAGCAGCTTTAGTACTAGCGAGCGGGAGACCCAGTACTTC. Translating it yields CASSFSTSERETQYF. V gene TRBV5-1 combines with J gene TRBJ2-5, with TRBD2 matching over 7 bases. The CDR3 is made up of 15 amino acids. Trimming cost V 2 bases and J 5 bases; bases outside gene matches: 9. From germline, CDR1 is SGHRS and CDR2 YFSETQ.

This clonotype was detected ten times or more. CDR3 residues: CASSQTGQALWNEQFF. CDR3 coding DNA: TGCGCCAGCAGCCAAACGGGACAAGCCTTATGGAATGAGCAGTTCTTC. V gene TRBV5-1 combines with J gene TRBJ2-1, with D tentatively TRBD1 (6 bases). CDR1 and CDR2 (germline): SGHRS, YFSETQ. This CDR3 is 16 amino acids long. Between the trimmed V and J ends, which lost 4 bases and 7 bases, there was a span of 21 bases.

CDR3 DNA: TGTGCCAGCAGCTTGGACAGGGGGCATGAAAAACTGTTTTTT. This codes for CASSLDRGHEKLFF. The V gene is TRBV7-2, the J gene TRBJ1-4, with 11 bases identical to TRBD1. Germline V gene data show CDR1 as SGHTA and CDR2 as FQGNSA. The CDR3 runs to 14 residues. Trimming removed 3 bases from V and 6 bases from J; junction bases left unmatched: 0.

CDR3 protein: CASRAGQGYEQYV. CDR3 sequence (DNA): TGTGCCAGCAGAGCGGGACAGGGGTACGAGCAGTACGTC. This chain links TRBV28 with TRBJ2-7, with 10 bases fitting TRBD1. Germline values: CDR1 MDHEN, CDR2 SYDVKM. CDR3 size: 13 residues. J gave up 4 bases and V 6 bases, and 3 bases lay outside the gene matches.

The V gene is TRBV4-3, the J gene TRBJ2-1; TRBD2 matches 7 bases. V was pared by 0 bases and J by 6 bases, with 8 bases of the junction left unmatched. Germline V gene sequence: CDR1 LGHNA, CDR2 YSLEER. The CDR3 is 16 residues long. CDR3 bases: TGCGCCAGCAGCCAAGATACCGGGAGGTCGGGCAATGAGCAGTTCTTC. It translates to CASSQDTGRSGNEQFF.

This clonotype was detected only a few times. The J gene is TRBJ1-3, the V gene TRBV6-6; D is perhaps TRBD1 (5 bases). The CDR3 sequence is 16 residues long. Trimming took 5 bases from V and 4 from J, leaving 18 bases between them. CDR1 is MNHNY, CDR2 SVGAGI, per germline (reference sequence). The CDR3, as DNA: TGTGCCAGCAGTCAACCTGCGGGACCCCAAGGAAACACCATATATTTT. Its translation: CASSQPAGPQGNTIYF.

The chain links TRBV7-3 to TRBJ2-5; D may be TRBD1 or TRBD2 (7 bases each). Trimming took 3 bases from V and 5 from J, leaving 19 bases between them. Looked up from germline, CDR1 is SGHTA and CDR2 is FQGTGA. CDR3 length: 16 amino acids. CDR3 residues: CASSFGRGGSYETQYF. The CDR3 coding sequence is TGTGCCAGCAGCTTCGGCAGGGGGGGTTCGTACGAGACCCAGTACTTC.

The chain joins TRBV20-1 to TRBJ1-2; TRBD1 is a possible D gene (6 bases). The CDR3 has 16 residues. With 0 bases removed from V and 4 bases from J, the gap between germline ends came to 18 bases. Germline V CDR1 and CDR2: DFQATT, SNEGSKA (reference sequence). This chain's CDR3 is CSARDLWDTKFYGYTF. The CDR3 nucleotides are TGCAGTGCTAGAGATCTATGGGACACCAAATTCTATGGCTACACCTTC.

This clonotype was observed at least ten times. V and J are TRBV5-1 and TRBJ2-5; 9 nucleotides align to TRBD1. There are 14 residues in the CDR3. The J segment lost 2 bases and the V segment lost 5 bases, leaving 4 bases of the junction unmatched. Germline values: CDR1 SGHRS, CDR2 YFSETQ. CDR3 DNA sequence: TGCGCCAGCAGATTACAGGGGGCTCAAGAGACCCAGTACTTC. It codes for CASRLQGAQETQYF.